The entry below describes one T cell receptor beta chain. Its antigen remains unknown. This record comes from a study of vaccination and CD4 T cells after COVID-19. Documented treatment: roughly 10-day PBMC culture with coronavirus spike peptide pools or control peptides (ViraFEST assay). Trimming removed 1 base at V and 5 bases at J, with 17 bases between. The CDR3 runs to 15 residues. In germline, CDR1 is DFQATT, CDR2 SNEGSKA (reference sequence). The assay that was used to sequence DNA from cultured CD4+ T cells was the Oncomine TCR Beta short-read assay. TCRdb reprocessed the PCR reads via MiXCR and lists one record per CDR3 protein. In the table there are around 19,000 distinct CDR3 sequences, 45% to 65% of which are singletons.

The J gene is TRBJ1-1, the V gene TRBV20-1; D not resolved. Sample: CD4+ T cells from blood, cultured in vitro. This clonotype originated in a human donor who had recovered from COVID-19. In nucleotides, the CDR3 is TGCAGTGCTAGAGTTGGTCGAGGGAGAGGTACTGAAGCTTTCTTT. This translates into CSARVGRGRGTEAFF.